Listed below are T cell receptor beta chains from one sample, sequenced in a study of Ad26.COV2.S vaccination and SARS-CoV-2 variants. The protocol was immunoSEQ multiplex PCR, while the TCRdb copy is restricted to in-frame clones and leaves out a portion. The sample contains about 180,000 clones, approximately 90% of which appear only once. The sample in question was peripheral blood, obtained after recovery from COVID-19. These receptor sequences come from a human donor who had recovered from COVID-19. Both conserved end residues are part of each CDR3. The D gene is left open where the match is weak. The size of a clone is reported for some rows only, either as once, few or many, or as a class for expanded clones.

J | V | size | D | DNA | CDR3
TRBJ2-7 | TRBV7-9 | NA | NA | TGTGCCAGCAGCTCTCCTTTAGGTGGGACGGGACCGGACGAGCAGTACTTC | CASSSPLGGTGPDEQYF
TRBJ2-3 | TRBV2 | NA | TRBD2 | TGTGCCAGCCGCCGGGGAGCGGGAGACCCAGATACGCAGTATTTT | CASRRGAGDPDTQYF
TRBJ1-4 | TRBV6-5 | NA | NA | TGTGCCAGCAAGTGGGATGCAACTAATGAAAAACTGTTTTTT | CASKWDATNEKLFF
TRBJ1-1 | TRBV6-6 | NA | NA | TGTGCCAGCAGCTCTATGGACACCAAAGCTTTCTTT | CASSSMDTKAFF
TRBJ1-2 | TRBV29-1 | NA | TRBD1 | TGCAGCGTTGAAGATGGCCAATCGAAAACAGGGGTCTATGGCTACACCTTC | CSVEDGQSKTGVYGYTF
TRBJ1-2 | TRBV19 | NA | NA | TGTGCCAGTAGTATAGAACCCCTTGACAGTCGCTATGGCTACACCTTC | CASSIEPLDSRYGYTF
TRBJ2-2 | TRBV4-1 | NA | TRBD2 | TGCGCCAGCAGCCAAGAGAGGTCCCCCGGGACTAGAGGATTCGGGGAGCTGTTTTTT | CASSQERSPGTRGFGELFF
TRBJ2-7 | TRBV20-1 | NA | TRBD1 | TGCAGTGCTAGTGGGCATTGGACACAGGGGGCTTATTCATCGTACGAGCAGTACTTC | CSASGHWTQGAYSSYEQYF
TRBJ2-1 | TRBV29-1 | once | NA | TGCAGCGTTGAAGAGGGCGGGGTGAGCAATGAGCAGTTCTTC | CSVEEGGVSNEQFF
TRBJ2-5 | TRBV5-5 | NA | TRBD2 | TGTGCCAGCAGCCGGGGGGATAACCAAGAGACCCAGTACTTC | CASSRGDNQETQYF
TRBJ2-7 | TRBV30 | NA | NA | TGTGCCTGGAGTGAGGGCGGGACAAGCTACGAGCAGTACTTC | CAWSEGGTSYEQYF
TRBJ2-5 | TRBV19 | NA | TRBD1 | TGTGCCAGTAGTGTCCGGGACAGAACCCAAGAGACCCAGTACTTC | CASSVRDRTQETQYF
TRBJ2-7 | TRBV5-5 | NA | NA | TGTGCCAGCACCCGACAGGGACTGTTCTACGAGCAGTACTTC | CASTRQGLFYEQYF
TRBJ2-6 | TRBV9 | once | NA | TGTGCCAGCAGCGTAGCATCGAGGGCCTCTGGGGCCAACGTCCTGACTTTC | CASSVASRASGANVLTF
TRBJ2-6 | TRBV29-1 | NA | NA | TGCAGCGTTCCAACGACATTATCTGGGGCCAACGTCCTGACTTTC | CSVPTTLSGANVLTF
TRBJ2-3 | TRBV28 | NA | NA | TGTGCCAGCAGTCTTCCGGGGACCACAGATACGCAGTATTTT | CASSLPGTTDTQYF
TRBJ2-1 | TRBV2 | NA | TRBD2 | TGTGCCAGCACCTGGAGGGCTAGCGGGGCGATGAGCTCCTACAATGAGCAGTTCTTC | CASTWRASGAMSSYNEQFF
TRBJ1-5 | TRBV2 | NA | NA | TGTGCCAGCAGCCGATCAGGGAACAATCAGCCCCAGCATTTT | CASSRSGNNQPQHF
TRBJ1-2 | TRBV3-1/TRBV3-2 | NA | NA | TGTGCCAGCAGCCAAGTGGGACACTATGGCTACACCTTC | CASSQVGHYGYTF
TRBJ2-3 | TRBV15 | NA | NA | TGTGCCACCAGCAGAGGACCCCCTCGAGGAGATACGCAGTATTTT | CATSRGPPRGDTQYF
TRBJ2-7 | TRBV5-4 | NA | NA | TGTGCCAGCAGCTGGGGGGGGGCCACCTACGAGCAGTACTTC | CASSWGGATYEQYF
TRBJ1-1 | TRBV4-1 | NA | TRBD1 | TGCGCCAGCAGCCATCCCGGGACAGGGGGTGTAGATGCTTTCTTT | CASSHPGTGGVDAFF
TRBJ2-1 | TRBV5-1 | few | TRBD1 | TGCGCCAGCAGCTTGGAAAGGACAGGTGTTGATGAGCAGTTCTTC | CASSLERTGVDEQFF
TRBJ2-7 | TRBV5-1 | NA | NA | TGCGCCAGCAACCCTCTTGGGGGCTACGAGCAGTACTTC | CASNPLGGYEQYF
TRBJ2-5 | TRBV6-5 | NA | TRBD1 | TGTGCCAGCAGCAGGGACAGGGTGCAAGAGACCCAGTACTTC | CASSRDRVQETQYF
TRBJ2-7 | TRBV27 | few | TRBD2 | TGTGCCAGCAGTTTAGGGCGGGGGGCCTACGAGCAGTACTTC | CASSLGRGAYEQYF
TRBJ2-1 | TRBV4-1 | NA | TRBD2 | TGCGCCAGTCGCGGGGGTTATGAGCAGTTCTTC | CASRGGYEQFF
TRBJ2-1 | TRBV7-3 | NA | TRBD1 | TGTGCCAGCGGACAGGGGGCGAGGAATGAGCAGTTCTTC | CASGQGARNEQFF
TRBJ2-5 | TRBV11-2 | NA | NA | TGTGCCAGCAGCGAAGAGACCCAGTACTTC | CASSEETQYF
TRBJ2-5 | TRBV12-5 | NA | TRBD1 | TGTGCTAGTGGTTTGATGACCGGGACAGGGGGTAGAGAGACCCAGTACTTC | CASGLMTGTGGRETQYF
TRBJ2-1 | TRBV28 | NA | TRBD2 | TGTGCCAGCAGTTACCTCTCAGAAGGGCGGGAGGTTGAGCAGTTCTTC | CASSYLSEGREVEQFF
TRBJ2-7 | TRBV13 | NA | NA | TGTGCCAGCAGCTCCCTCCCGGGGGAGCAGTACTTC | CASSSLPGEQYF
TRBJ1-6 | TRBV10-2 | NA | NA | TGCGCCAGCAGGACACTCACGAATTCACCCCTCCACTTT | CASRTLTNSPLHF
TRBJ1-1 | TRBV18 | NA | NA | TGTGCCAGCTCACCACGGAAAGGGAAGGAGGCTGAAGCTTTCTTT | CASSPRKGKEAEAFF
TRBJ2-7 | TRBV7-9 | once | NA | TGTGCCAGCAGCTTAGGGTACAGCCCCTACGAGCAGTACTTC | CASSLGYSPYEQYF
TRBJ2-7 | TRBV7-3 | NA | TRBD2 | TGTGCCAGCAGCCCAGGACTAGCGGGGAACGAGCAGTACTTC | CASSPGLAGNEQYF
TRBJ2-1 | TRBV6-5 | NA | NA | TGTGCCAGCAGTTACTCTGGGGTCCCGTTCTCGAATGAGCAGTTCTTC | CASSYSGVPFSNEQFF
TRBJ2-1 | TRBV2 | once | TRBD2 | TGTGCCAGCAGTGACCCGACTAGCGGGAGTGGGGATGAGCAGTTCTTC | CASSDPTSGSGDEQFF
TRBJ1-6 | TRBV5-1 | NA | TRBD1 | TGCGCCAGCAGCTTGGGACAGGGTTCGGATTCACCCCTCCACTTT | CASSLGQGSDSPLHF
TRBJ1-1 | TRBV27 | NA | NA | TGTGCCAGCAGTGACGGCAGGGTCGTTCGAACAGGTGAAGCTTTCTTT | CASSDGRVVRTGEAFF
TRBJ1-5 | TRBV15 | NA | NA | TGTGCCACCAGCAGAGTGACAGGTAGGCAGCCCCAGCATTTT | CATSRVTGRQPQHF
TRBJ1-1 | TRBV5-8 | NA | TRBD1 | TGTGCCAGCAGCTTCCTGACAGGGGGGAACACTGAAGCTTTCTTT | CASSFLTGGNTEAFF
TRBJ2-3 | TRBV6-4 | NA | NA | TGTGCCAGCAGTGACTCCGGGGGCACAGATACGCAGTATTTT | CASSDSGGTDTQYF
TRBJ1-1 | TRBV12-3/TRBV12-4 | NA | NA | TGTGCCAGCAGTTTCTCGGGGGGTACTGAAGCTTTCTTT | CASSFSGGTEAFF